The clone carrying this T cell receptor (beta chain) was seen ten or more times. Antigen unknown. This record belongs to a study of regulatory T cells in long-lasting Graves disease. Study observations and caveats: Reduced TCR diversity was observed in persistent Graves' patients versus newly diagnosed patients. Persistent disease exhibited a predilection for TRBV28, TRBJ1-2 and TRBJ2-5.

The CDR3 totals 15 residues. Trimming at V came to 4 bases and at J to 7 bases, leaving 13 bases not matched to a gene. Germline lookup yields CDR1 SGDLS and CDR2 YYNGEE. Documented time point: newly diagnosed GD, antithyroid drugs for less than 3 months. From PBMCs, RNA was extracted and then used to make the TCR library. Assembly of TCR beta libraries relied on iRepertoire HTBI primers together with Arm-PCR of CDR3 regions. MiXCR, applied by TCRdb to the multiplex PCR reads, yields one record per CDR3 protein. Of a few hundred thousand distinct CDR3 sequences listed, about 11% are singletons. These sequences were also reported in another study, on T cells in Graves' hyperthyroidism and ophthalmopathy. Per that paper: The study used the HTBI primer set for a first-round RT-PCR of the TCR CDR3. The model foresaw ophthalmopathy a median roughly 6.3 months prior to onset.

The V gene is TRBV9, the J gene TRBJ2-7; TRBD2 agrees at 8 bases. The source is a young woman with Graves disease. Source: peripheral blood mononuclear cells (PBMCs), taken at new diagnosis, from a patient treated with antithyroid drugs. CDR3 loop: CASSQYAGTRSEQYF. CDR3 coding DNA: TGTGCCAGCAGCCAGTATGCCGGGACTAGAAGTGAGCAGTACTTC. The full variable domain, in which reference TRBV9 and TRBJ2-7 provide the parts outside the CDR3, is DSGVTQTPKHLITATGQRVTLRCSPRSGDLSVYWYQQSLDQGLQFLIQYYNGEERAKGNILERFSAQQFPDLHSELNLSSLELGDSALYFCASSQYAGTRSEQYFGPGTRLTVT.